A selection of T cell receptor beta chains follows, all from one sample in a study of cytomegalovirus exposure and HLA in healthy donors. The repertoire was sequenced with immunoSEQ multiplex PCR; TCRdb's copy has only in-frame clones and lacks some. The sample includes approximately 170,000 clones, over 80% of them seen just once. Source material: PBMCs. Receptors originate from a woman between 45 and 65 years old in good health and CMV-seropositive. The CDR3 runs from the conserved cysteine through the conserved F or W. A D gene is named only where the DNA matches it firmly. Size is stated for part of the rows, as once, few or many counts, or as a class when the clone is expanded.

V	J	size	D	DNA	CDR3
TRBV5-6	TRBJ2-7	-	TRBD2	TGTGCCAGCAGCTCCCGACTAGCGGGAGCCGAGCAGTACTTC	CASSSRLAGAEQYF
TRBV5-1	TRBJ2-2	-	-	TGCGCCAGCAGCAATGAGGGACTGAACACCGGGGAGCTGTTTTTT	CASSNEGLNTGELFF
TRBV5-3	TRBJ1-3	-	-	TGTGCCAGAATGACAGGCGGATGGAGTGGAAACACCATATATTTT	CARMTGGWSGNTIYF
TRBV10-1	TRBJ2-3	-	-	TGCGCCACCGAGACTAGGCCGGGAACAGATACGCAGTATTTT	CATETRPGTDTQYF
TRBV25-1	TRBJ1-2	-	TRBD1	TGTGCCAGCAGTGACCCTGGACAGGAAAACTATGGCTACACCTTC	CASSDPGQENYGYTF
TRBV25-1	TRBJ2-7	few	TRBD1	TGTGCCAGCAGTAATACCGGGACAGGGAGCGACGAGCAGTACTTC	CASSNTGTGSDEQYF
TRBV5-1	TRBJ1-2	once	TRBD1	TGCGCCAGCAGCTATGGGACAGGGCAGAACTATGGCTACACCTTC	CASSYGTGQNYGYTF
TRBV6-5	TRBJ2-5	-	TRBD1	TGTGCCAGCAGTCCGGGACAGCCAAGGGAGACCCAGTACTTC	CASSPGQPRETQYF
TRBV20-1	TRBJ1-2	-	-	TGCAGTGCTAGCGCAAGGGGTGGCTACACCTTC	CSASARGGYTF
TRBV19	TRBJ2-7	few	-	TGTGCCAGTAGTATTATGCGGAGAGATCAAGAGCAGTACTTC	CASSIMRRDQEQYF
TRBV29-1	TRBJ1-1	-	TRBD1	TGCAGCGTTGTCGGACAGGCCGGGGGTGAAGCTTTCTTT	CSVVGQAGGEAFF
TRBV7-3	TRBJ2-7	-	-	TGTGCCAGCAGCCCCCGAGGCCAGGGTATCCACGAGCAGTACTTC	CASSPRGQGIHEQYF
TRBV11-2	TRBJ1-2	-	TRBD1	TGTGCCAGCAGCTTGCCCAGGGACAGGGGGCAACATGGCTACACCTTC	CASSLPRDRGQHGYTF
TRBV5-4	TRBJ2-1	-	-	TGTGCCAGCAGCACACGGACAGATAAGGAGTTCTTC	CASSTRTDKEFF
TRBV11-2	TRBJ1-4	-	-	TGTGCCAGCAGCTTAGGGTTGTTGGGCAGTGATGAAAAACTGTTTTTT	CASSLGLLGSDEKLFF
TRBV7-6	TRBJ2-1	-	-	TGTGCCAGCAGCTTAGAACTGGTCCGCCACAATGAGCAGTTCTTC	CASSLELVRHNEQFF
TRBV6-1	TRBJ2-7	few	TRBD2	TGTGCCAGCATGAGGGACTACCTAGCCTACGAGCAGTACTTC	CASMRDYLAYEQYF
TRBV19	TRBJ2-1	-	-	TGTGCCAGTTGGGGGGCGGGAGAGAATGAGCAGTTCTTC	CASWGAGENEQFF
TRBV4-1	TRBJ1-2	-	-	TGCGCCAGCAGGGCCGGTAGCGCCTATGGCTACACCTTC	CASRAGSAYGYTF
TRBV9	TRBJ2-1	-	-	TGTGCCAGCAGCTCGACCCCAGGTTGGGAGCAGTTCTTC	CASSSTPGWEQFF
TRBV4-2	TRBJ2-3	once	TRBD1	TGTGCCAGCAGCCGCCGGGCCCAGACTCAGGGGGTACCCGATACGCAGTATTTT	CASSRRAQTQGVPDTQYF
TRBV19	TRBJ2-1	-	-	TGTGCCTGCGCGGCAATAGCGGCAAACAATGAGCAGTTCTTC	CACAAIAANNEQFF
TRBV27	TRBJ2-2	-	TRBD2	TGTGCCAGCAGCCTCTTGACTAGCGGGAGAGTTGACGGGGAGCTGTTTTTT	CASSLLTSGRVDGELFF
TRBV19	TRBJ1-1	-	TRBD1	TGTGCCAGTAGTATGGAACGGGACAGCGAAGCTTTCTTT	CASSMERDSEAFF
TRBV7-6	TRBJ2-3	-	-	TGTGCCAGCAGCTTAGTGGGCGGGGTTCTGATAGATACGCAGTATTTT	CASSLVGGVLIDTQYF
TRBV6-1	TRBJ1-6	-	-	TGTGCCATCCTGTCGGGGACAAATTCACCCCTCCACTTT	CAILSGTNSPLHF
TRBV10-3	TRBJ2-7	-	-	TGTGCCATCAGTGTGCGGACAGCCTACGAGCAGTACTTC	CAISVRTAYEQYF
TRBV7-3	TRBJ2-1	-	TRBD2	TGTGCCAGCAGCCTACTCAGCGGGGGGGCCAGAGAGCAGTTCTTC	CASSLLSGGAREQFF
TRBV5-1	TRBJ2-3	-	TRBD1	TGCGCCAGCTCGGCCCTGGGGGGACAGGGGATGAGTTCAGATACGCAGTATTTT	CASSALGGQGMSSDTQYF
TRBV6-5	TRBJ2-7	once	-	TGTGCCAGCCCCAAACAGAGACATCCCTACGAGCAGTACTTC	CASPKQRHPYEQYF
TRBV28	TRBJ2-5	-	TRBD1	TGTGCCAGCAGAACGGGACAGGGAGGACAAGAGACCCAGTACTTC	CASRTGQGGQETQYF
TRBV7-9	TRBJ2-3	-	TRBD2	TGTGCCAGCAGCCCCGGGGGGGGAGATACGCAGTATTTT	CASSPGGGDTQYF
TRBV11-1	TRBJ1-1	-	-	TGTGCCAGCAGCCATTTCGGCGGGGGGGAAACTGAAGCTTTCTTT	CASSHFGGGETEAFF
TRBV29-1	TRBJ2-6	once	TRBD1	TGCAGCGTTGAAGTAGCTGACAGGGGCTCTGGGGCCAACGTCCTGACTTTC	CSVEVADRGSGANVLTF
TRBV6-6	TRBJ2-1	few	-	TGTGCCAGCAGCTCGTCGGGTGAGCAGTTCTTC	CASSSSGEQFF
TRBV2	TRBJ2-1	-	TRBD2	TGTGCCGGGAGGGGAGTATACAATGAGCAGTTCTTC	CAGRGVYNEQFF
TRBV7-8	TRBJ2-5	-	TRBD2	TGTGCCAGCAGCTTAAGACTAGCGGGGGGTAATTCGGAGGAGACCCAGTACTTC	CASSLRLAGGNSEETQYF
TRBV7-2	TRBJ2-7	-	TRBD2	TGTGCCAGCAGCTTAGGGACTAGCGGGATTTACGAGCAGTACTTC	CASSLGTSGIYEQYF
TRBV18	TRBJ1-1	-	-	TGTGCCAGCTCACCCGGTGACGGAGGTGAAGCTTTCTTT	CASSPGDGGEAFF
TRBV19	TRBJ2-7	-	-	TGTGCCAGTAGTATAGCGGTGACGCAGACTCCCTACGAGCAGTACTTC	CASSIAVTQTPYEQYF
TRBV29-1	TRBJ2-3	-	-	TGCAGCGGAACGTTAGATGTAGATACGCAGTATTTT	CSGTLDVDTQYF
TRBV6-5	TRBJ1-2	-	TRBD1	TGTGCCAGCAGTTACTCGGGTGGACAGGGATCAGGCTACACCTTC	CASSYSGGQGSGYTF
TRBV9	TRBJ1-2	-	-	TGTGCCAGCGGACCGGGACAAGGTGACTATGGCTACACCTTC	CASGPGQGDYGYTF
TRBV29-1	TRBJ2-7	-	-	TGCAGCGTTGGAGTTGGCGAGCAGTACTTC	CSVGVGEQYF
TRBV5-1	TRBJ1-1	-	-	TGCGCCAGCAGCTTGTCAGGACACCTGAACACTGAAGCTTTCTTT	CASSLSGHLNTEAFF
TRBV29-1	TRBJ2-7	-	-	TGCAGCGCCATTGGACACGGGAGCTACGAGCAGTACTTC	CSAIGHGSYEQYF
TRBV19	TRBJ1-2	-	TRBD1	TGTGCCAGTAGTATGGGACAGGCCTACCTCCCTTATGGCTACACCTTC	CASSMGQAYLPYGYTF
TRBV7-2	TRBJ1-6	-	-	TGTGCCAGCAGCCCAGGGGCAGTCGGTAATTCACCCCTCCACTTT	CASSPGAVGNSPLHF
TRBV19	TRBJ1-4	few	-	TGTGCCAGTAGTATACCCCGGGACTCTGAAGAGGAAAAACTGTTTTTT	CASSIPRDSEEEKLFF
TRBV15	TRBJ1-1	-	-	TGTGCCACCAGCAGACCCCACCGTTTCCGGGAACAGATGAACACTGAAGCTTTCTTT	CATSRPHRFREQMNTEAFF
TRBV6-4	TRBJ1-4	-	-	TGTGCCAGCAGAAAGGGGCTTTCTAATGAAAAACTGTTTTTT	CASRKGLSNEKLFF
TRBV6-4	TRBJ2-3	-	TRBD2	TGTGCCAGCAGTGACGGGACTAGCGGCACAGATACGCAGTATTTT	CASSDGTSGTDTQYF
TRBV19	TRBJ1-5	-	TRBD1	TGTGCCAGTAGTGCTGACAGGGCGGGCAATCAGCCCCAGCATTTT	CASSADRAGNQPQHF
TRBV7-9	TRBJ2-3	-	TRBD2	TGTGCCAGCAGCTCTCAAGTGACGGGACTAGCGGGAGCGGTGGATACGCAGTATTTT	CASSSQVTGLAGAVDTQYF